The 30 T cell receptor beta chains presented below share a single source sample, sequenced in a study of shared clonotypes between healthy human individuals. TCRdb's table, derived via immunoSEQ multiplex PCR, lists solely in-frame clones and lacks some. The sample shows hundreds of thousands of clones, about 95% of them seen only once. Naive CD8 cells lacked CD45RO, underwent positive selection for CCR7 and left out terminally differentiated effector memory CD45RA+ cells. The sequencing sample was made of naive CD8+ T cells sorted from blood. These receptors all stem from a woman in her 30s in good health.

The J gene is TRBJ2-1, the V gene TRBV19; maybe TRBD1 (5 bases). The CDR3 loop spans 15 amino acids. Trimming removed 4 bases from V and 3 bases from J, with 13 bases in between. The germline gives CDR1 LNHDA, CDR2 SQIVND (reference sequence). Written as DNA, the CDR3 is TGTGCCAGTAGTACCCGACCTGACAGCTACAATGAGCAGTTCTTC. Translated: CASSTRPDSYNEQFF.

CDR3 loop: CASSEADVPGTMREHF. CDR3 in DNA: TGTGCCAGCAGTGAAGCGGATGTGCCAGGGACTATGAGGGAGCATTTT. This chain links TRBV6-1 with TRBJ1-5; D possibly corresponds to TRBD1 (5 bases). Trimming shortened V by 0 bases and J by 14 bases, and 23 bases separated the two germline ends. Germline CDR1 and CDR2: MNHNS and SASEGT. The CDR3 loop spans 16 amino acids.

This chain uses TRBV7-2 with TRBJ2-7; D unclear. Germline assignment: CDR1 SGHTA and CDR2 FQGNSA. V gave up 3 bases and J gave up 2 bases, with 14 bases separating them. The CDR3 covers 15 residues. Here the CDR3 reads CASSFDRLTPYEQYF. CDR3 bases: TGTGCCAGCAGCTTTGATCGGCTTACGCCCTACGAGCAGTACTTC.

The genes are TRBV5-4 and TRBJ2-3; perhaps TRBD2 as D (7 bases). Per the germline V gene, CDR1 is SGHNT and CDR2 is YYREEE (reference sequence). Trimming took off 4 bases at V and 4 bases at J, with 13 bases between the two ends. The CDR3 is 14 residues long. Written as DNA, the CDR3 is TGTGCCAGCAGCACGGGGGGCTTCCCAGATACGCAGTATTTT. Its protein product is CASSTGGFPDTQYF.

The V and J genes are TRBV19 and TRBJ2-3, with D perhaps assigned TRBD1 or TRBD2 (5 bases each). Germline CDR1 LNHDA, CDR2 SQIVND (reference sequence). This CDR3 is 11 amino acids long. V dropped 10 bases and J dropped 11 bases, with 16 bases sitting between them. The DNA of the CDR3 is TGTGCCACCCCCGGGGCCAAAGGGCAGTATTTT. The encoded protein is CATPGAKGQYF.

The V call is TRBV7-3, the J call TRBJ1-1; unclear D gene. The CDR3 runs to 13 residues. The germline V gene has CDR1 SGHTA and CDR2 FQGTGA. The V end was cut by 1 base, the J end by 6 bases, with 9 bases between. The CDR3 here is CASSLILLPEAFF. The CDR3 DNA reads as TGTGCCAGCAGCTTAATTCTCCTCCCTGAAGCTTTCTTT.

This clone has a single count. This sample includes further DNA sequences coding for the same CDR3. The chain employs TRBV7-9 and TRBJ1-4; D ambiguous. The CDR3 extends over 12 amino acids. V was cut by 5 bases and J by 8 bases, with 9 bases left in between. Germline CDR1 SEHNR, CDR2 FQNEAQ (reference sequence). CDR3 amino acids: CASSPSGEKLFF. The DNA for the CDR3 is TGTGCCAGCAGCCCCTCTGGGGAAAAACTGTTTTTT. The whole variable domain, filled in from reference TRBV7-9 and TRBJ1-4, reads DTGVSQNPRHKITKRGQNVTFRCDPISEHNRLYWYRQTLGQGPEFLTYFQNEAQLEKSRLLSDRFSAERPKGSFSTLEIQRTEQGDSAMYLCASSPSGEKLFFGSGTQLSVL.

As to this clone: Other DNA sequences in the same sample also yield this CDR3. The chain employs TRBV27 and TRBJ1-5; D remains unclear. Trimming removed 3 bases at V and 4 bases at J, with 10 bases between. Per the germline V gene, CDR1 is MNHEY and CDR2 is SMNVEV (reference sequence). The length of the CDR3 is 14 residues. The CDR3 here is CASSLRQGNQPQHF. The CDR3 bases are TGTGCCAGCAGTTTGCGGCAAGGAAATCAGCCCCAGCATTTT.

This sequence joins TRBV9 and TRBJ2-6, with TRBD1 matching 12 bases. This CDR3 is 17 amino acids long. Germline assignment: CDR1 SGDLS and CDR2 YYNGEE. The junction had 3 bases not matched to a gene; V was cut back by 3 bases and J by 2 bases. CDR3 loop: CASSEGQGATGANVLTF. The CDR3 region has the DNA TGTGCCAGCAGCGAGGGACAGGGGGCAACTGGGGCCAACGTCCTGACTTTC. The entire variable domain, with the rest obtained from reference TRBV9 and TRBJ2-6, is as follows: DSGVTQTPKHLITATGQRVTLRCSPRSGDLSVYWYQQSLDQGLQFLIQYYNGEERAKGNILERFSAQQFPDLHSELNLSSLELGDSALYFCASSEGQGATGANVLTFGAGSRLTVL.

Concerning this clone itself: Other DNA sequences within the sample encode an identical CDR3. The J gene is TRBJ2-7, the V gene TRBV28; possibly TRBD1 for D (5 bases). The germline CDR1 and CDR2 sequences are MDHEN and SYDVKM. V lost 2 bases and J 6 bases, leaving 11 bases between the germline ends. The CDR3 has 13 residues. The CDR3 coding sequence is TGTGCCAGCAGTTTAAGCAGGGCCCTCGAGCAGTACTTC. Protein: CASSLSRALEQYF.

This clone was picked up a small number of times. The gene calls are TRBV5-6 and TRBJ2-5; D is perhaps TRBD2 (6 bases). Germline-derived CDR1 and CDR2 are SGHDT and YYEEEE. CDR3 size: 15 residues. V lost 4 bases, J lost 5 bases, and 18 bases lay in between. For the CDR3, the DNA is TGTGCCAGCAGCGGGCCGGGACTGGGGTGGGAGACCCAGTACTTC. Its translation: CASSGPGLGWETQYF. Full variable domain (remainder filled in from reference TRBV5-6 and TRBJ2-5): DAGVTQSPTHLIKTRGQQVTLRCSPKSGHDTVSWYQQALGQGPQFIFQYYEEEERQRGNFPDRFSGHQFPNYSSELNVNALLLGDSALYLCASSGPGLGWETQYFGPGTRLLVL.

The rearrangement joins TRBV7-6 to TRBJ2-6; 8 bases match TRBD2. This CDR3 spans 20 amino acids. Germline values: CDR1 SGHVS, CDR2 FNYEAQ. V trimming: 2 bases; J trimming: 0 bases; junction bases outside the gene matches: 12. DNA of the CDR3: TGTGCCAGCAGCTTATTCGAGGGCAGGACTAGCTTCTCTGGGGCCAACGTCCTGACTTTC. Its protein product is CASSLFEGRTSFSGANVLTF.

The chain carries TRBV2 and TRBJ2-1; 11 positions match TRBD2. CDR3 size: 16 residues. The V gene end was trimmed by 4 bases and the J gene end by 7 bases; junction bases not matched to a gene: 9. Germline V gene data show CDR1 as SNHLY and CDR2 as FYNNEI. The CDR3 bases are TGTGCCAGCAGTGTGGGTCGACTAGCGGGACCTAATGAGCAGTTCTTC. This gives the protein CASSVGRLAGPNEQFF.

This chain connects TRBV10-3 to TRBJ2-1; 8 bases are shared with TRBD2. Germline lookup yields CDR1 ENHRY and CDR2 SYGVKD. The V gene end was trimmed by 2 bases and the J gene end by 4 bases; junction bases not matched to a gene: 19. This CDR3 comprises 20 residues. CDR3 sequence reads: CAISEPPTSELRPVYNEQFF. The CDR3 nucleotides are TGTGCCATCAGTGAGCCGCCGACTAGCGAGCTAAGGCCCGTATACAATGAGCAGTTCTTC.

This chain joins TRBV28 and TRBJ2-1; 7 bases match TRBD2. CDR1 and CDR2 (germline): MDHEN, SYDVKM. With V trimmed by 2 bases and J by 6 bases, 4 bases remained unmatched. The CDR3 contains 14 residues. The CDR3 is CASSLRLAVNEQFF. CDR3 bases: TGTGCCAGCAGTTTACGTCTAGCGGTCAATGAGCAGTTCTTC.

CDR3 sequence: CASSHDTYEQYF. The CDR3 nucleotides read TGCGCCAGCAGTCACGATACCTACGAGCAGTACTTC. The gene calls are TRBV10-1 and TRBJ2-7; D is unclear. CDR3 length equals 12 residues. V was pared by 5 bases and J by 2 bases, with 7 bases between. Per the germline V gene, CDR1 is WNHNN and CDR2 is SYGVQD (reference sequence).

As regards this clone: This CDR3 is also generated by other DNA sequences in the sample. The rearrangement uses TRBV27 and TRBJ2-5; TRBD2 matches 13 bases. This CDR3 has 15 residues. Trimming took 5 bases from V and 3 from J; bases not matched to a gene: 3. Germline V gene data show CDR1 as MNHEY and CDR2 as SMNVEV (reference sequence). CDR3 residues: CASSPGTSGKETQYF. The CDR3, as DNA: TGTGCCAGCAGTCCAGGGACTAGCGGGAAAGAGACCCAGTACTTC.

The CDR3 nucleotides are TGTGCCAGTAGTATTAACATGAACACTGAAGCTTTCTTT. Its translation: CASSINMNTEAFF. The chain employs TRBV19 and TRBJ1-1; D ambiguous. V was shortened by 3 bases and J by 0 bases, with 5 bases between the two germline ends. Germline assignment: CDR1 LNHDA and CDR2 SQIVND (reference sequence). The CDR3 contains 13 residues.

This chain joins TRBV4-2 and TRBJ1-1; weak D call: TRBD1 (5 bases). V was cut by 0 bases and J by 11 bases, with 13 bases left in between. Germline V gene data show CDR1 as LGHNA and CDR2 as YNFKEQ. The length of the CDR3 is 13 residues. Here the CDR3 DNA reads TGTGCCAGCAGCCAAGATAAAGGGGTTTGGGCTTTCTTT. Its translation: CASSQDKGVWAFF.

The chain joins TRBV28 to TRBJ2-7; 11 bases are a match to TRBD2. Germline V gene sequence: CDR1 MDHEN, CDR2 SYDVKM. J was trimmed by 2 bases and V by 7 bases; bases with no gene match: 16. There are 18 residues in the CDR3. The CDR3 DNA follows: TGTGCCAGCAAGGGACCATTCGGGACTAGCGGAGGGACCTACGAGCAGTACTTC. It codes for CASKGPFGTSGGTYEQYF.

The rearrangement uses TRBV28 and TRBJ2-5; no clear D. The J call may be incorrect, as the DNA end agrees better with TRBJ2-7. Germline CDR1 is MDHEN and CDR2 is SYDVKM. The CDR3 sequence is 14 residues long. CDR3 nucleotide sequence: TGTGCCAGCAGCGGACGGGTCCAACCCTACGAGCAGTACTTC. It is translated as CASSGRVQPYEQYF.

This clone was observed a few times. Other DNA sequences of this sample code for an identical CDR3. The V gene is TRBV6-1, the J gene TRBJ2-7, with 15 bases lining up with TRBD2. In germline, CDR1 is MNHNS, CDR2 SASEGT. The ends lost 3 bases at V and 3 bases at J; junction bases unmatched: 0. The length of the CDR3 is 15 residues. CDR3 DNA: TGTGCCAGCAGTGAGGGACTAGCGGGAGGCTACGAGCAGTACTTC. The encoded protein is CASSEGLAGGYEQYF.

The chain combines TRBV15 with TRBJ1-1; D is ambiguous. The length of the CDR3 is 14 residues. V lost 0 bases and J lost 1, with 6 bases in between. Germline V gene lookup returns CDR1 LNHNV and CDR2 YYDKDF (reference sequence). In DNA, the CDR3 is TGTGCCACCAGCAGAGAAGAGGGGAACACTGAAGCTTTCTTT. It specifies CATSREEGNTEAFF.

The chain carries TRBV15 and TRBJ1-4; D perhaps matches TRBD1 (5 bases). The CDR3 has 16 amino acids. Trimming took off 3 bases at V and 8 bases at J, with 19 bases between the two ends. CDR1 is LNHNV, CDR2 YYDKDF, per germline (reference sequence). CDR3 nucleotides: TGTGCCACCAGCAGGGGACCGGAGAGGTTAGAAGAAAAACTGTTTTTT. Amino acid sequence: CATSRGPERLEEKLFF. Using reference TRBV15 and TRBJ1-4 for the parts outside the CDR3, the full variable domain is DAMVIQNPRYQVTQFGKPVTLSCSQTLNHNVMYWYQQKSSQAPKLLFHYYDKDFNNEADTPDNFQSRRPNTSFCFLDIRSPGLGDTAMYLCATSRGPERLEEKLFFGSGTQLSVL.

The chain carries TRBV16 and TRBJ2-1; D remains unclear. The CDR3 runs to 13 residues. Per the germline V gene, CDR1 is KGHSY and CDR2 is FQNENV. V gave up 2 bases and J gave up 6 bases, with 8 bases separating them. In DNA form, the CDR3 reads TGTGCCAGCAGCCAAGGCGATTTCAATGAGCAGTTCTTC. It codes for CASSQGDFNEQFF.

V and J are TRBV7-8 and TRBJ1-5; a possible D gene is TRBD1 (5 bases). Germline V gene sequence: CDR1 SGHVS, CDR2 FQNEAQ. The CDR3 totals 15 residues. V shed 1 base and J shed 5 bases, with 12 bases lying between them. The CDR3 region is CASSLVPGRDQPQHF. Here the CDR3 DNA reads TGTGCCAGCAGCTTAGTGCCGGGGCGAGATCAGCCCCAGCATTTT.

This clone was counted a few times. The V and J genes are TRBV19 and TRBJ2-7; no definite D call. The V and J ends lost 5 bases and 6 bases respectively, with 8 bases between them. The germline V gene encodes CDR1 LNHDA and CDR2 SQIVND (reference sequence). The CDR3 consists of 11 residues. CDR3 sequence (DNA): TGTGCCAGTAGTCGCGGCTTCGAGCAGTACTTC. Its translation: CASSRGFEQYF.

The chain couples TRBV13 to TRBJ2-2, with a tentative D call TRBD2 (6 bases). Germline-derived CDR1 and CDR2 are PRHDT and FYEKMQ (reference sequence). The CDR3 is 15 residues long. V lost 5 bases to trimming and J lost 3 bases, with 13 bases between them. The chain's CDR3 is CASSGSREDTGELFF. The CDR3 region has the DNA TGTGCCAGCAGCGGCTCGAGGGAGGACACCGGGGAGCTGTTTTTT.

The genes are TRBV6-1 and TRBJ2-7, with D perhaps TRBD2 (5 bases). CDR1 MNHNS and CDR2 SASEGT come from the germline V gene. The V gene lost 8 bases and the J gene lost 0 bases, with 11 bases spanning the gap. There are 13 residues in the CDR3. This chain's CDR3 is CASRLPSSYEQYF. Here the CDR3 DNA reads TGTGCCAGCCGACTACCGAGCTCCTACGAGCAGTACTTC.

This clone showed up just once. This sequence joins TRBV28 and TRBJ2-3, with 8 bases that match TRBD2. This CDR3 region has 17 residues. The junction had 11 bases not matched to a gene; V was cut back by 5 bases and J by 1 base. CDR1 is MDHEN and CDR2 is SYDVKM in the germline V gene. CDR3 amino acids: CASSPRGAREGTDTQYF. The CDR3 nucleotides read TGTGCCAGCAGTCCCAGAGGGGCGCGGGAGGGCACAGATACGCAGTATTTT.